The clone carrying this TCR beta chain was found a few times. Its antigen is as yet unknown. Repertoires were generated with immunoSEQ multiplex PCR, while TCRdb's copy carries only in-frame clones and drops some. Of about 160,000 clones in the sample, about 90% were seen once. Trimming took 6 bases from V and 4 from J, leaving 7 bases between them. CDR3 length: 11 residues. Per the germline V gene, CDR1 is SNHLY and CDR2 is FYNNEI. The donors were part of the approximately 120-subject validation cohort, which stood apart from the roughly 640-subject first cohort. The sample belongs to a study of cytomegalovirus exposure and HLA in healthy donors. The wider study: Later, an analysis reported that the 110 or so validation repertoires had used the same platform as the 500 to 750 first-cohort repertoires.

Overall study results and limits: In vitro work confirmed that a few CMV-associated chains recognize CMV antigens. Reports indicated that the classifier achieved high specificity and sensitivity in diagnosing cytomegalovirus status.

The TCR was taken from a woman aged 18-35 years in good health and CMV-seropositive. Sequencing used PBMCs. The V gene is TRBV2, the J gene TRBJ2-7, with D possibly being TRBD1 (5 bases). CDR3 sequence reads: CASSPGYEQYF. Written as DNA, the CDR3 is TGTGCCAGCAGCCCAGGGTACGAGCAGTACTTC.